A selection of T cell receptor beta chains follows, all from one sample in a study of T cell responses to AZD1222 COVID-19 vaccine. TCRdb's copy holds only in-frame clones and misses some; the assay was immunoSEQ multiplex PCR. Seen here are about 84,000 clones, about nine tenths observed once, and the top ten hold approximately 10%. Material: peripheral blood, obtained 28 days after the second AZD1222 dose. Every receptor here comes from an adult who received the AZD1222 COVID-19 vaccine. CDR3s include the opening cysteine and the closing phenylalanine or tryptophan. D genes are given only for firm matches. Clone size is not always given. Where it is, it says once, few, many or a class for expanded clones.

J gene,clone size,D gene,V gene,CDR3 protein,CDR3 DNA
TRBJ2-3,-,-,TRBV7-3,CASSPTGIKTDTQYF,TGTGCCAGCAGCCCTACAGGGATCAAAACAGATACGCAGTATTTT
TRBJ2-5,-,TRBD2,TRBV10-1,CASSEGLAGQETQYF,TGCGCCAGCAGTGAGGGACTAGCGGGGCAAGAGACCCAGTACTTC
TRBJ2-5,-,-,TRBV11-3,CASSLGGGEQETQYF,TGTGCCAGCAGCTTAGGGGGCGGGGAGCAAGAGACCCAGTACTTC
TRBJ2-2,-,-,TRBV5-1,CASSSTLGANTGELFF,TGCGCCAGCAGCAGCACTTTGGGGGCGAACACCGGGGAGCTGTTTTTT
TRBJ2-1,-,TRBD1,TRBV6-5,CASSYRGRYEQFF,TGTGCCAGCAGTTACAGGGGGCGTTATGAGCAGTTCTTC
TRBJ2-2,-,-,TRBV14,CASSQDWGRVAGELFF,TGTGCCAGCAGCCAAGATTGGGGTCGAGTCGCCGGGGAGCTGTTTTTT
TRBJ1-5,-,TRBD1,TRBV3-1/TRBV3-2,CASSQQTGGSGNQPQHF,TGTGCCAGCAGCCAACAGACAGGGGGTTCTGGCAATCAGCCCCAGCATTTT
TRBJ1-1,-,-,TRBV2,CASSEEPNTEAFF,TGTGCCAGCAGTGAAGAGCCAAACACTGAAGCTTTCTTT
TRBJ1-1,-,-,TRBV7-9,CASSWEEGTEAFF,TGTGCCAGCAGCTGGGAGGAAGGCACTGAAGCTTTCTTT
TRBJ1-4,-,-,TRBV2,CASSVTGPSNEKLFF,TGTGCCAGCAGTGTTACCGGGCCTTCTAATGAAAAACTGTTTTTT
TRBJ2-7,-,-,TRBV20-1,CSARGPYEQYF,TGCAGTGCCCGGGGTCCCTACGAGCAGTACTTC
TRBJ1-1,-,-,TRBV2,CASIGRNTEAFF,TGTGCCAGCATCGGGAGGAACACTGAAGCTTTCTTT
TRBJ2-3,-,TRBD2,TRBV2,CASREGLAGGTSTDTQYF,TGTGCCAGCAGGGAGGGACTAGCGGGGGGAACTAGCACAGATACGCAGTATTTT
TRBJ2-2,-,-,TRBV7-8,CASRPGGVTNTGELFF,TGTGCCAGCAGGCCCGGAGGGGTTACGAACACCGGGGAGCTGTTTTTT
TRBJ2-5,-,-,TRBV18,CASSPIRGEQETQYF,TGTGCCAGCTCACCAATCCGGGGCGAACAAGAGACCCAGTACTTC
TRBJ2-5,once,-,TRBV30,CAWTPDPGPGTQYF,TGTGCCTGGACCCCTGACCCCGGTCCAGGGACCCAGTACTTC
TRBJ2-1,-,-,TRBV28,CASSFARPDNEQFF,TGTGCCAGCAGTTTCGCCAGGCCTGACAATGAGCAGTTCTTC
TRBJ1-5,-,-,TRBV4-1,CASSPDGSNQPQHF,TGCGCCAGCAGCCCGGACGGTAGCAATCAGCCCCAGCATTTT
TRBJ2-7,-,TRBD1,TRBV2,CASRRGQPYEQYF,TGTGCCAGCAGGAGGGGACAGCCCTACGAGCAGTACTTC
TRBJ2-7,-,-,TRBV11-1,CASRSFYEQYF,TGTGCCAGCAGGTCTTTCTACGAGCAGTACTTC
TRBJ1-2,-,TRBD1,TRBV7-8,CASSLVVLQGAHYGYTF,TGTGCCAGCAGCTTAGTAGTCTTGCAGGGGGCTCACTATGGCTACACCTTC
TRBJ2-7,-,TRBD1,TRBV29-1,CSATGQAYEQYF,TGCAGCGCTACGGGACAGGCCTACGAGCAGTACTTC
TRBJ2-1,-,TRBD2,TRBV27,CASSLRLAESSYNEQFF,TGTGCCAGCAGTCTTAGACTAGCAGAGAGCTCCTACAATGAGCAGTTCTTC
TRBJ2-1,-,-,TRBV13,CASSLGTGRSYNEQFF,TGTGCCAGCAGCTTAGGCACAGGGAGGTCCTACAATGAGCAGTTCTTC